This T cell receptor beta chain was captured in a study of blood T cell repertoires in COVID-19. Study background: The United States, Italy and Spain provided the acute and convalescent COVID-19 samples. The cDNA or gDNA used as material had been derived from T cells, B-cell-depleted T cells, or PBMCs.

As handled by the study authors: Amplified reference gene primers provided the basis for estimating nucleated cell counts. The protocol was immunoSEQ multiplex PCR, while the TCRdb copy is restricted to in-frame clones and leaves out a portion. The V and J calls and clone size are taken from that table; D and trimming were inferred from the DNA. The profile shows approximately 63,000 clones, 70% to 90% of them singletons. This CDR3 is 13 amino acids long. With 3 bases removed from V and 5 bases from J, the gap between germline ends came to 9 bases. Germline V gene sequence: CDR1 SEHNR, CDR2 FQNEAQ (reference sequence).

This TCR derives from a woman older than 75 with active COVID-19. The specimen sequenced was peripheral blood. The chain is built from TRBV7-9 and TRBJ2-3; D is perhaps TRBD2 (5 bases). The CDR3 loop is CASSFSGEDTQYF. CDR3 DNA sequence: TGTGCCAGCAGCTTCAGCGGAGAAGATACGCAGTATTTT.